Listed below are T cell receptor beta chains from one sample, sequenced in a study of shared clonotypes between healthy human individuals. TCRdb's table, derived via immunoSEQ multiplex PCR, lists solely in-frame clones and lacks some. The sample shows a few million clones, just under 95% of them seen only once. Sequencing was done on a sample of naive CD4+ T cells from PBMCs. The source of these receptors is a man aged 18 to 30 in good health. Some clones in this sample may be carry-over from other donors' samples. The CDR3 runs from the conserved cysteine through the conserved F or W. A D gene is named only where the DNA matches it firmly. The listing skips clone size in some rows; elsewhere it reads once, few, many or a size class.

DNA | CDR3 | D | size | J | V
TGTGCCAGCAGTCATAATGAGCAGTTCTTC | CASSHNEQFF | . | once | TRBJ2-1 | TRBV7-9
TGTGCCAGCAGCTTAACTAGCGGGAGTTGGAATGAGCAGTTCTTC | CASSLTSGSWNEQFF | TRBD2 | once | TRBJ2-1 | TRBV11-2
TGTGCCAGCAGCGCCCTTAGCGGTACAGATACGCAGTATTTT | CASSALSGTDTQYF | . | . | TRBJ2-3 | TRBV6-1
TGTGCCAGCAGCCCCCGCGGGTCTAGCGGTAACAATGAGCAGTTCTTC | CASSPRGSSGNNEQFF | TRBD2 | once | TRBJ2-1 | TRBV7-6
TGCGCCAGCAGCCGAGAACCACCTGGGACAGGTCTACCCTACGAGCAGTACTTC | CASSREPPGTGLPYEQYF | TRBD1 | . | TRBJ2-7 | TRBV4-1
TGTGCCAGCAATCCCAGTGGGGGACAAGAGACCCAGTACTTC | CASNPSGGQETQYF | . | . | TRBJ2-5 | TRBV28
TGTGCCAGTAGTATAAGTCCTTCCCAGGGCATTCAGTACTTC | CASSISPSQGIQYF | . | . | TRBJ2-4 | TRBV19
TGTGCCAGCAGTCCGCGTGGACTAGCCATTTCCTACAATGAGCAGTTCTTC | CASSPRGLAISYNEQFF | TRBD2 | . | TRBJ2-1 | TRBV6-4
TGTGCCAGCAGTTTCCGAATGGGCGAAAAACTGTTTTTT | CASSFRMGEKLFF | . | . | TRBJ1-4 | TRBV27
TGTGCCAGCAGTAAGTCCTACAATGAGCAGTTCTTC | CASSKSYNEQFF | . | . | TRBJ2-1 | TRBV25-1
TGTGCCAGCAGACCCCCCATCACAGCGGGAGGCTCCTACAATGAGCAGTTCTTC | CASRPPITAGGSYNEQFF | TRBD2 | . | TRBJ2-1 | TRBV28
TGTGCCACCGACCCTAGCGGGAGGGCCGGTTTCTACGAGCAGTACTTC | CATDPSGRAGFYEQYF | TRBD2 | once | TRBJ2-7 | TRBV10-3
TGTGCCAGTAGTCCACGGGGCTACAATGAGCAGTTCTTC | CASSPRGYNEQFF | . | . | TRBJ2-1 | TRBV19
TGTGCCAGCAGCTTAAGCGAGAATCAGCCCCAGCATTTT | CASSLSENQPQHF | . | . | TRBJ1-5 | TRBV7-7
TGTGCCAGCAGCTCTGGGTCTAGTGGCGAGCAGTACTTC | CASSSGSSGEQYF | . | . | TRBJ2-7 | TRBV7-3
TGTGCCAGCAGCGTAGGGACAGCCATGGGGCGGGGAGAGACCCAGTACTTC | CASSVGTAMGRGETQYF | . | . | TRBJ2-5 | TRBV9
TGTGCCAGCCGGACATTTCGGGACAGGGCCCACGAGCAGTACTTC | CASRTFRDRAHEQYF | TRBD1 | . | TRBJ2-7 | TRBV5-6
TGTGCCAGCAGCTTGGTAGCGGGCGCCTACGAGCAGTACTTC | CASSLVAGAYEQYF | TRBD2 | . | TRBJ2-7 | TRBV7-3
TGTGCCAGTTCCGTGGGGGGGACAGCCCTTTTTGGGCAGTACTTC | CASSVGGTALFGQYF | . | . | TRBJ2-7 | TRBV19
TGTGCCAGCTCACCCTTTGCTAGCGGGAGCTCCTACAATGAGCAGTTCTTC | CASSPFASGSSYNEQFF | TRBD2 | . | TRBJ2-1 | TRBV18
TGCGCCAGCAGCCCGGAGGGACTAGCGGTAATTGAGCAGTTCTTC | CASSPEGLAVIEQFF | TRBD2 | . | TRBJ2-1 | TRBV5-1
TGCGCCAGCAGCCAGGACGCTCCGCAGGGCAGGGGCTACACCTTC | CASSQDAPQGRGYTF | . | . | TRBJ1-2 | TRBV5-1
TGTGCCAGCAGCTTACGGCCGGCACCGAACTACGAGCAGTACTTC | CASSLRPAPNYEQYF | . | . | TRBJ2-7 | TRBV11-1
TGTGCCAGCAGCCAAGATACCAGGGGCACTGAAGCTTTCTTT | CASSQDTRGTEAFF | . | few | TRBJ1-1 | TRBV4-2
TGTGCCAGCAGTTGGCCGGGATCGATTTATGGCTACACCTTC | CASSWPGSIYGYTF | . | . | TRBJ1-2 | TRBV6-6
TGTGCCAGCAGTGTCAGGACTGATAATTCACCCCTCCACTTT | CASSVRTDNSPLHF | . | . | TRBJ1-6 | TRBV6-5
TGTGCCAGCAGAGCAAGTTATGGCTACACCTTC | CASRASYGYTF | . | . | TRBJ1-2 | TRBV6-6
TGTGCCAGCAGCTTAACGACAGGGGCCGAGCAGTACTTC | CASSLTTGAEQYF | TRBD1 | . | TRBJ2-7 | TRBV7-3
TGCAGCGAGAATAAACCGGGACTAGCGGGATTCAATGAGCAGTTCTTC | CSENKPGLAGFNEQFF | TRBD2 | . | TRBJ2-1 | TRBV29-1
TGTGCCAGCAGCGAGGGGGGGGACTCCGAGCAGTACTTC | CASSEGGDSEQYF | . | . | TRBJ2-7 | TRBV11-3
TGTGCCAGTAGAGAGAACGGTGGCACTGAAGCTTTCTTT | CASRENGGTEAFF | . | . | TRBJ1-1 | TRBV19
TGTGCCAGCAGCTTGAAGCGGGGAAGCTCCTACAATGAGCAGTTCTTC | CASSLKRGSSYNEQFF | TRBD2 | . | TRBJ2-1 | TRBV7-8
TGTGCCAGCAGCGTAGATGGCGCCCAAGATACGCAGTATTTT | CASSVDGAQDTQYF | . | . | TRBJ2-3 | TRBV9
TGTGCCAGCAGCAGGGCAGGGGGCCCGGGGGGCTACACCTTC | CASSRAGGPGGYTF | TRBD1 | . | TRBJ1-2 | TRBV7-2
TGTGCCAGTAATATCAGGGTATGGGGCACTGAAGCTTTCTTT | CASNIRVWGTEAFF | . | . | TRBJ1-1 | TRBV19
TGTGCCAGCAGCTTAATGGGCGGAGATAGGTACGAGCAGTACTTC | CASSLMGGDRYEQYF | . | few | TRBJ2-7 | TRBV7-3
TGTGCCAGCAGTTCTACCGCAGGGGAGCAGTTCTTC | CASSSTAGEQFF | . | . | TRBJ2-1 | TRBV27
TGCGCCAGCAGTGAGACAGCGGGAGGGGAGTTCTTC | CASSETAGGEFF | TRBD2 | . | TRBJ2-1 | TRBV10-1
TGTGCCAGCGGGGACAGGGGGCCGAACATTCAGTACTTC | CASGDRGPNIQYF | TRBD1 | . | TRBJ2-4 | TRBV6-1
TGTGCCAGCAGCCTTGCGGGGTCTGGGGCCAACGTCCTGACTTTC | CASSLAGSGANVLTF | . | . | TRBJ2-6 | TRBV5-4
TGTGCCAGCAGTGAAGGGGGCAAGGCCTACGAGCAGTACTTC | CASSEGGKAYEQYF | . | . | TRBJ2-7 | TRBV6-1
TGTGCCAGCAGCTTAGGTGCGGGGGCCCGGGAGACCCAGTACTTC | CASSLGAGARETQYF | . | . | TRBJ2-5 | TRBV7-8
TGTGCCAGCAGAAAGGGACAGGGCAGGAACTATGGCTACACCTTC | CASRKGQGRNYGYTF | TRBD1 | . | TRBJ1-2 | TRBV28
TGCGCCAGCTCGGGACTAGCGGGAGGGAACACCGGGGAGCTGTTTTTT | CASSGLAGGNTGELFF | TRBD2 | . | TRBJ2-2 | TRBV5-1
TGTGCCAGCAGCTTGTCCCCCCAGGGGTTAGTTGCCGGGGAGCTGTTTTTT | CASSLSPQGLVAGELFF | . | . | TRBJ2-2 | TRBV5-5
TGTGCCAGTTCACGGTACTCCTACAATGAGCAGTTCTTC | CASSRYSYNEQFF | . | . | TRBJ2-1 | TRBV19
TGTGCCAGTAATACCCAGGGGCGTCTTTCGAACACTGAAGCTTTCTTT | CASNTQGRLSNTEAFF | . | few | TRBJ1-1 | TRBV19
TGCGCCAGCAGTGAGAGGGCAGTTTCAGATACGCAGTATTTT | CASSERAVSDTQYF | . | . | TRBJ2-3 | TRBV10-1